This record covers a single T cell receptor (beta chain). This sample stems from a study of blood T cell repertoires in COVID-19. Generated by immunoSEQ multiplex PCR, the TCRdb table keeps only in-frame clones and is missing some. The sample yields roughly 200,000 clones, 75% to 90% seen once. Membership in each cohort depended on participant-reported clinical history. Germline loops: CDR1 SNHLY, CDR2 FYNNEI. The V and J ends lost 6 bases and 1 base, in that order; junction bases with no gene match: 2. The CDR3 is made up of 16 amino acids. J is TRBJ1-6 and V is TRBV2; 11 positions match TRBD1. This clonotype was obtained from a woman in her 30s who had been exposed to COVID-19. Sequencing was done on a sample of PBMCs or T cells enriched from blood (not recorded which). The CDR3 coding sequence is TGTGCCAGCAGAGGGACAGGGGGTTCCTATAATTCACCCCTCCACTTT. Translation: CASRGTGGSYNSPLHF.